A selection of T cell receptor beta chains follows, all from one sample in a study of T cell responses to AZD1222 COVID-19 vaccine. Assay: immunoSEQ multiplex PCR; the TCRdb copy retains only in-frame clones and omits some. The sample includes over 130,000 clones, about 86% of them seen just once. The sequenced sample was peripheral blood, obtained on day 0 of AZD1222 vaccination. Every receptor here comes from an adult in good health. The CDR3 runs from the conserved cysteine through the conserved F or W. The order of the fields is J gene, V gene, D gene, CDR3 DNA, CDR3 protein. The D gene is left open where the match is weak.

>TRBJ2-1|TRBV6-1|TRBD2
TGTGCCAGCAAACGGACGGCGGGGGATAATGAGCAGTTCTTC
CASKRTAGDNEQFF
>TRBJ1-1|TRBV3-1/TRBV3-2|-
TGTGCCAGCAGCCAGGATACAGGAGTTGAAGCTTTCTTT
CASSQDTGVEAFF
>TRBJ1-5|TRBV18|-
TGTGCCAGCTCACCACAAGAAAGGGGTGATCAGCCCCAGCATTTT
CASSPQERGDQPQHF
>TRBJ2-7|TRBV6-2/TRBV6-3|-
TGTGCCAGCAGCCAATCGCGCTACGAGCAGTACTTC
CASSQSRYEQYF
>TRBJ2-1|TRBV5-4|TRBD1
TGTGCCAGCAGCCCCCCCCTCGGGGGACAGGGGGCTGGTGAGCAGTTCTTC
CASSPPLGGQGAGEQFF
>TRBJ1-2|TRBV4-2|-
TGTGCCAGCAGCCAAGAAGACACCGCTAACTATGGCTACACCTTC
CASSQEDTANYGYTF
>TRBJ2-5|TRBV5-6|-
TGTGCCAGCAGCTTGGTTTCCGAAGAGACCCAGTACTTC
CASSLVSEETQYF
>TRBJ1-2|TRBV13|TRBD1
TGTGCCAGCAGCAAGTATACAGGGGGGATCTATGGCTACACCTTC
CASSKYTGGIYGYTF
>TRBJ1-5|TRBV4-3|-
TGCGCCAGCAGCCAAGATAGCACGGTGAGAAATCAGCCCCAGCATTTT
CASSQDSTVRNQPQHF
>TRBJ1-6|TRBV7-9|-
TGTGCCAGCAGCCACGCACTGGAAATTAATTCACCCCTCCACTTT
CASSHALEINSPLHF
>TRBJ1-5|TRBV5-5|-
TGTGCCAGCAGCTACCAGGAAGTTGGTCAGCCCCAGCATTTT
CASSYQEVGQPQHF